Presented here are 27 T cell receptor beta chains from one specimen sequenced in a study of neoadjuvant anti-PD-1 for oral cavity cancer. Time point: after neoadjuvant nivolumab, at surgical resection. Using immunoSEQ multiplex PCR, the repertoire was profiled, and TCRdb retains in-frame clones only, with some absent. This table holds about 15,000 clones, 35% to 50% found once. Specimen: tumor tissue, collected after nivolumab (anti-PD-1) treatment. These receptors all stem from a person aged 35-79 years with oral cavity squamous cell carcinoma.

This clone was seen only once. This rearrangement joins TRBV11-2 to TRBJ2-7; 8 bases are shared with TRBD2. CDR3 length: 15 amino acids. Germline assignment: CDR1 SGHAT and CDR2 FQNNGV. With 0 bases clipped from V and 7 bases from J, the junction kept 8 bases outside the gene matches. The CDR3 DNA sequence: TGTGCCAGCAGCTTAGATCTGGGTATAGCGGGGGAGCAGTACTTC. The encoded protein is CASSLDLGIAGEQYF.

The chain couples TRBV4-3 to TRBJ2-1; 7 bases are a match to TRBD1. J lost 0 bases, V lost 0 bases, and 8 bases had no gene match. The length of the CDR3 is 18 residues. Germline loops: CDR1 LGHNA, CDR2 YSLEER. CDR3 protein: CASSQDWERQGSYNEQFF. CDR3 in DNA: TGCGCCAGCAGCCAAGATTGGGAAAGACAGGGCTCCTACAATGAGCAGTTCTTC.

This clone was observed a few times. The rearrangement joins TRBV19 to TRBJ2-3; possibly TRBD1 or TRBD2 for D (6 bases each). The CDR3 extends over 18 amino acids. The V end was cut by 5 bases, the J end by 1 base, with 22 bases between. Germline V lookup: CDR1 LNHDA, CDR2 SQIVND (reference sequence). CDR3 region: CASSARDGGPDGTDTQYF. The CDR3 DNA reads TGTGCCAGTAGTGCTCGGGACGGGGGCCCCGACGGCACAGATACGCAGTATTTT.

By frequency in the sample, this clone is medium-sized (0.01 to 0.1%). The rearrangement links TRBV5-1 to TRBJ1-2; D remains ambiguous. The CDR3 length is 13 residues. Germline CDR1 reads SGHRS; CDR2 reads YFSETQ. Trimming stripped 7 bases from V and 4 bases from J, with 14 bases between. The CDR3 loop reads CASRPGEGYGYTF. In DNA form, the CDR3 reads TGCGCCAGCCGCCCCGGGGAGGGCTATGGCTACACCTTC.

This clone was seen more than once but under ten times. J is TRBJ1-2 and V is TRBV7-2; no clear D. The germline V gene encodes CDR1 SGHTA and CDR2 FQGNSA. The V gene lost 0 bases and the J gene lost 7 bases, with 12 bases spanning the gap. There are 14 residues in the CDR3. This CDR3 reads CASSLALQSGGYTF. CDR3 DNA: TGTGCCAGCAGCTTAGCGCTACAGTCTGGTGGCTACACCTTC.

V is TRBV5-1 and J is TRBJ1-5; D uncertain. CDR1 and CDR2 from the germline V gene are SGHRS and YFSETQ. This CDR3 has 15 amino acids. Trimming left V 0 bases short and J 6 bases short, with 13 bases between. Here the CDR3 reads CASSLVGQTGQPQHF. The CDR3, as DNA: TGCGCCAGCAGCTTGGTAGGGCAGACTGGTCAGCCCCAGCATTTT.

V and J are TRBV27 and TRBJ1-3; weak D call: TRBD1 (6 bases). In germline, CDR1 is MNHEY, CDR2 SMNVEV (reference sequence). V was cut by 3 bases and J by 2 bases, with 11 bases left in between. The CDR3 runs 15 residues. The CDR3: CASSFTGKAGNTIYF. CDR3 nucleotides: TGTGCCAGCAGTTTTACAGGGAAAGCTGGAAACACCATATATTTT.

This clone was detected only a few times. The chain carries TRBV7-8 and TRBJ2-3, with a weak D call TRBD2 (7 bases). CDR3 length equals 15 residues. Germline assignment: CDR1 SGHVS and CDR2 FQNEAQ. The ends were cut back, 1 base at V and 2 bases at J, with 10 bases in the middle. The CDR3 DNA reads TGTGCCAGCAGCTTAGACGGGGGGCCCACAGATACGCAGTATTTT. It encodes CASSLDGGPTDTQYF.

The V gene is TRBV27, the J gene TRBJ1-5; 10 bases match TRBD1. The CDR3 consists of 16 residues. V was pared by 7 bases and J by 5 bases, with 11 bases of the junction left unmatched. Germline-derived CDR1 and CDR2 are MNHEY and SMNVEV (reference sequence). This CDR3 reads CASTKYSGTGDQPQHF. CDR3 DNA: TGTGCCAGCACAAAATATTCCGGGACAGGGGATCAGCCCCAGCATTTT.

This clone came up many times. CDR3 nucleotide sequence: TGTGCCAGCAGTTATAGGGGACAGGCTCACGAAAAACTGTTTTTT. Encoded protein: CASSYRGQAHEKLFF. The chain is built from TRBV6-5 and TRBJ1-4; 8 bases fit TRBD1. Germline CDR1 MNHEY, CDR2 SVGAGI. The V and J ends lost 3 bases and 8 bases, in that order; junction bases with no gene match: 8. CDR3 size: 15 residues.

This sequence joins TRBV25-1 and TRBJ2-2, with 7 bases aligning to TRBD1. The length of the CDR3 is 15 residues. V was clipped by 4 bases and J by 6 bases; unmatched bases: 8. Germline V gene data show CDR1 as MGHDK and CDR2 as SYGVNS. This CDR3 is CASSATGRFSGELFF. Written as DNA, the CDR3 is TGTGCCAGCAGTGCGACAGGGCGTTTTTCCGGGGAGCTGTTTTTT.

This clone was counted only a few times. The genes are TRBV19 and TRBJ2-6; tentatively, D is TRBD1 or TRBD2 (5 bases each). Germline V CDR1 and CDR2: LNHDA, SQIVND (reference sequence). Between the trimmed V and J ends, which lost 3 bases and 0 bases, there was a span of 9 bases. The CDR3 totals 16 residues. The CDR3 sequence: CASSMSGSSGANVLTF. The CDR3 nucleotides are TGTGCCAGTAGTATGTCAGGGAGCTCTGGGGCCAACGTCCTGACTTTC.

The chain recombines TRBV29-1 with TRBJ1-1, with D unclear. The CDR3 is made up of 11 amino acids. With 4 bases removed from V and 0 bases from J, the gap between germline ends came to 3 bases. Germline V CDR1 and CDR2: SQVTM, ANQGSEA. The CDR3 region has the DNA TGCAGCGTTGGGGTGAACACTGAAGCTTTCTTT. As protein: CSVGVNTEAFF.

The V call is TRBV30, the J call TRBJ1-1; a weak D match, TRBD1 (6 bases). There are 16 residues in the CDR3. Germline CDR1 is GTSNPN and CDR2 is SVGIG (reference sequence). V lost 1 base and J 4 bases, leaving 19 bases between the germline ends. The CDR3 sequence: CAWSGGRGGIGTEAFF. In DNA form, the CDR3 reads TGTGCCTGGAGTGGCGGCAGGGGAGGGATTGGCACTGAAGCTTTCTTT.

This chain uses TRBV6-1 with TRBJ1-2, with D perhaps TRBD1 (6 bases). CDR1 and CDR2 (germline): MNHNS, SASEGT. The CDR3 is 15 amino acids. With 6 bases removed from V and 3 bases from J, the gap between germline ends came to 17 bases. CDR3 in amino acids: CASSPAYTGHYGYTF. DNA for the CDR3: TGTGCCAGCAGCCCGGCTTATACAGGGCACTATGGCTACACCTTC.

The J gene is TRBJ2-7, the V gene TRBV5-8, with 7 bases identical to TRBD1. Germline lookup yields CDR1 SGHTS and CDR2 YDEGEE. The CDR3 has 15 amino acids. The trim removed 3 bases at V and 7 bases at J, leaving 13 bases unmatched. The CDR3 protein is CASSSTGEWAREQYF. In nucleotides, the CDR3 is TGTGCCAGCAGCTCTACAGGGGAATGGGCCCGAGAGCAGTACTTC.

This clone was counted a few times. Other DNA sequences from this sample encode an identical CDR3 as well. The chain combines TRBV9 with TRBJ2-3; 11 bases are a match to TRBD2. The V gene end was trimmed by 3 bases and the J gene end by 2 bases; junction bases not matched to a gene: 5. This CDR3 is 16 amino acids long. From germline, CDR1 is SGDLS and CDR2 YYNGEE. In DNA, the CDR3 is TGTGCCAGCAGCGCACTACTAGCGGGGGACACAGATACGCAGTATTTT. Translated, it gives CASSALLAGDTDTQYF.

This clone was seen only a few times. V and J are TRBV19 and TRBJ2-7, with 10 bases identical to TRBD1. CDR1 and CDR2 (germline): LNHDA, SQIVND (reference sequence). This CDR3 comprises 15 residues. The V gene end was trimmed by 6 bases and the J gene end by 5 bases; junction bases not matched to a gene: 10. The CDR3 nucleotides read TGTGCCAGTAGCTCAACCGGGACAGGGGTTAACGAGCAGTACTTC. It is translated as CASSSTGTGVNEQYF. Drawing the rest from reference TRBV19 and TRBJ2-7, the complete variable domain is DGGITQSPKYLFRKEGQNVTLSCEQNLNHDAMYWYRQDPGQGLRLIYYSQIVNDFQKGDIAEGYSVSREKKESFPLTVTSAQKNPTAFYLCASSSTGTGVNEQYFGPGTRLTVT.

This clone has only a few counts. The CDR3 DNA follows: TGTGCCAGCTCACCATCTAGCGGGGTCTTGGACAATGAGCAGTTCTTC. The encoded protein is CASSPSSGVLDNEQFF. The chain couples TRBV18 to TRBJ2-1, with 9 bases fitting TRBD2. The J segment lost 5 bases and the V segment lost 2 bases, leaving 7 bases of the junction unmatched. CDR3 length: 16 amino acids. CDR1 and CDR2 from the germline V gene are KGHSH and LQKENI.

The chain has TRBV5-6 and TRBJ2-3; TRBD2 matches at 12 bases. The V gene end was trimmed by 1 base and the J gene end by 7 bases; junction bases not matched to a gene: 4. Germline V gives CDR1 SGHDT, CDR2 YYEEEE. This CDR3 spans 15 amino acids. The CDR3 DNA reads TGTGCCAGCAGCTTGACTAGCGGGGGGACCAATACGCAGTATTTT. Residues: CASSLTSGGTNTQYF. The variable domain in full, with the rest retrieved from reference TRBV5-6 and TRBJ2-3, is DAGVTQSPTHLIKTRGQQVTLRCSPKSGHDTVSWYQQALGQGPQFIFQYYEEEERQRGNFPDRFSGHQFPNYSSELNVNALLLGDSALYLCASSLTSGGTNTQYFGPGTRLTVL.

This sequence joins TRBV7-9 and TRBJ1-1, with TRBD1 matching 9 bases. V lost 0 bases and J lost 4; bases outside the gene matches: 6. This CDR3 comprises 16 residues. Germline V gives CDR1 SEHNR, CDR2 FQNEAQ (reference sequence). Here the CDR3 DNA reads TGTGCCAGCAGCTTAGCCCGGACAGGGGTGGGCACTGAAGCTTTCTTT. It yields the protein CASSLARTGVGTEAFF.

The rearrangement uses TRBV6-1 and TRBJ1-1; 7 bases fit TRBD1. The V and J ends lost 6 bases and 1 base, in that order; junction bases with no gene match: 2. Germline CDR1 and CDR2: MNHNS and SASEGT. The CDR3 is made up of 13 amino acids. CDR3 bases: TGTGCCAGCAGCTGGACAGGGAACACTGAAGCTTTCTTT. Its translation is CASSWTGNTEAFF.

On this clone: One end of the junction varies from germline; a read error may be responsible. The CDR3 protein is CSARESGGVF. Written as DNA, the CDR3 is TGCAGTGCTAGAGAAAGCGGGGGGGTCTTC. The V and J genes are TRBV20-1 and TRBJ2-1; 10 bases fit TRBD2. The CDR3 extends over 10 amino acids. Germline V gene lookup returns CDR1 DFQATT and CDR2 SNEGSKA (reference sequence).

This clone was detected only a few times. This chain connects TRBV10-3 to TRBJ2-7; tentative D call: TRBD1 (6 bases). CDR1 and CDR2 from the germline V gene are ENHRY and SYGVKD. V was clipped by 1 base and J by 3 bases, with 10 bases between them. CDR3 length: 14 residues. CDR3 sequence: CAISELGQNYEQYF. In DNA form, the CDR3 reads TGTGCCATCAGTGAGTTAGGACAGAACTACGAGCAGTACTTC.

In its sample, this clone was seen many times. J is TRBJ2-5 and V is TRBV18; D unclear. The V end was cut by 3 bases, the J end by 5 bases, with 7 bases between. The CDR3 spans 12 residues. CDR1 is KGHSH and CDR2 is LQKENI in the germline V gene. The CDR3 protein is CASSPSMETQYF. CDR3 nucleotide sequence: TGTGCCAGCTCACCTAGTATGGAGACCCAGTACTTC.

The rearrangement uses TRBV29-1 and TRBJ1-2, with a possible D match to TRBD1 (5 bases). The germline gives CDR1 SQVTM, CDR2 ANQGSEA. The length of the CDR3 is 9 residues. Trimming left V 7 bases short and J 6 bases short, with 6 bases between. This CDR3 reads CSGGHGYTF. The CDR3 coding sequence is TGCAGCGGGGGCCATGGCTACACCTTC.

A remark on this clone: One junction end disagrees with the germline gene, perhaps due to a read error. This chain connects TRBV6-6 to TRBJ2-4, with D unclear. Germline V CDR1 and CDR2: MNHNY, SVGAGI (reference sequence). The CDR3 totals 11 residues. The CDR3 loop is CASTYFGIQYF. CDR3 coding DNA: TGTGCCAGCACTTACTTCGGCATTCAGTACTTC.